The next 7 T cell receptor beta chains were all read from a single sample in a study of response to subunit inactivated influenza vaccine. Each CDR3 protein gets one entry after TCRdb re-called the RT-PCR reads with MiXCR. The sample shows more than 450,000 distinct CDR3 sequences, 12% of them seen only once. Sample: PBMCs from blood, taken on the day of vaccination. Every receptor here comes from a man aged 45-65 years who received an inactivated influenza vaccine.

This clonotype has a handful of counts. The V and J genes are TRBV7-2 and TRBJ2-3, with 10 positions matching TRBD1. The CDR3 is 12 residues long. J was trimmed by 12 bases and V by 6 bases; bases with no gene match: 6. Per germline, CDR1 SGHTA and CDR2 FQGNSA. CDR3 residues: CASSPDRGFQYF. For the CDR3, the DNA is TGTGCCAGCAGTCCGGACAGGGGGTTTCAGTATTTT.

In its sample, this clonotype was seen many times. The CDR3 coding sequence is TGTGCCAGCAGGGACGGAAACACCATATATTTT. Its translation is CASRDGNTIYF. The chain recombines TRBV7-9 with TRBJ1-3; no reliable D call. The CDR3 loop spans 11 amino acids. In germline, CDR1 is SEHNR, CDR2 FQNEAQ (reference sequence). V dropped 6 bases and J dropped 4 bases, with 4 bases sitting between them.

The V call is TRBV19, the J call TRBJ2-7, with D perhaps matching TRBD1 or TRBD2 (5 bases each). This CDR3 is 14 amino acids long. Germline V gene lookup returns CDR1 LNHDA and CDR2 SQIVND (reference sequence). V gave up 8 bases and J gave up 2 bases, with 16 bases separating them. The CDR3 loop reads CASSAGTLTYEQYF. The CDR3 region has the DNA TGTGCCAGTTCGGCCGGGACGCTAACCTACGAGCAGTACTTC.

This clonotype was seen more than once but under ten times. The CDR3 reads CSALDWTEYTGELFF. The DNA of the CDR3 is TGCAGTGCCTTAGATTGGACAGAGTACACCGGGGAGCTGTTTTTT. J is TRBJ2-2 and V is TRBV20-1; D may be TRBD1 (6 bases). Trimming took off 6 bases at V and 3 bases at J, with 17 bases between the two ends. The CDR3 runs 15 residues. Per the germline V gene, CDR1 is DFQATT and CDR2 is SNEGSKA (reference sequence).

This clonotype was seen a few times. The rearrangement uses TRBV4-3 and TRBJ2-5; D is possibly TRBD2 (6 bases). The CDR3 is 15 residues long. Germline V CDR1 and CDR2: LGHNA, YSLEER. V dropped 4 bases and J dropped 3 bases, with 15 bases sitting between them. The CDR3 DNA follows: TGCGCCAGCAGCCCCGGGGACTCAACTAAAGAGACCCAGTACTTC. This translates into CASSPGDSTKETQYF.

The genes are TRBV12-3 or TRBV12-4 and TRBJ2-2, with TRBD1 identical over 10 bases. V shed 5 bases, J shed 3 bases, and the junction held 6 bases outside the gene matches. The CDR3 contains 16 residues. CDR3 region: CASSPRDRGYTGELFF. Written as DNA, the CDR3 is TGTGCCAGCAGTCCCCGGGACAGGGGTTACACCGGGGAGCTGTTTTTT.

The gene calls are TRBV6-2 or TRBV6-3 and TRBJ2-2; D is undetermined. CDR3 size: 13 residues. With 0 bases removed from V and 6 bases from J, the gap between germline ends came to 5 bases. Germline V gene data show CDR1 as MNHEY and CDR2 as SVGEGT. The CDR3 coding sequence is TGTGCCAGCAGTTACTCTTCCCCCGGGGAGCTGTTTTTT. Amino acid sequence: CASSYSSPGELFF.